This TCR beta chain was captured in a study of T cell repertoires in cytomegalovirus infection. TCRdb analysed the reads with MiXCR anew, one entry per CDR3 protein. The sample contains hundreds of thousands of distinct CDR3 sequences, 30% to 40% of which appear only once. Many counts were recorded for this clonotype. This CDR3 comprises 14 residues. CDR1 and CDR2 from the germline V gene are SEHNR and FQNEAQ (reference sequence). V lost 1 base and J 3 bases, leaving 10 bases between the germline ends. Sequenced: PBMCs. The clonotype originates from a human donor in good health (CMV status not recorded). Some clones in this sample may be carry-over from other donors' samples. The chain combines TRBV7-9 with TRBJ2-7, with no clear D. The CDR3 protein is CASSLVGPDYEQYF. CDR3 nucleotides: TGTGCCAGCAGCTTAGTGGGTCCGGACTACGAGCAGTACTTC.